This is a list of T cell receptor beta chains from one sample in a study of CD8 T cells in Susac syndrome. TCRdb re-derived calls from the immunoSEQ multiplex PCR reads in MiXCR, one entry per CDR3 protein. This table has 150,000 to 200,000 distinct CDR3 sequences, around 95% appearing once. Sequenced material: CD4+ T cells from PBMCs. The receptor set was obtained from a human donor in good health. The CDR3 runs from the conserved cysteine through the conserved F or W. Fields, in order: J gene, D gene, V gene, CDR3 protein. D genes are given only for firm matches.

j_gene: TRBJ2-3
d_gene: TRBD2
v_gene: TRBV6-5
CDR3aa: CASSYGRAPHTDTQYF

j_gene: TRBJ1-6
d_gene: TRBD1
v_gene: TRBV3-1
CDR3aa: CASSQGPQGVHNSPLHF

j_gene: TRBJ2-3
d_gene: TRBD2
v_gene: TRBV6-5
CDR3aa: CASSYPIRGGASTASTDTQYF

j_gene: TRBJ2-4
d_gene: .
v_gene: TRBV6-5
CDR3aa: CASSYSDGIQYF

j_gene: TRBJ1-1
d_gene: TRBD1
v_gene: TRBV29-1
CDR3aa: CSVEDSRGTEAFF

j_gene: TRBJ2-7
d_gene: .
v_gene: TRBV3-1
CDR3aa: CASSQDRGRSYYEQYF

j_gene: TRBJ1-6
d_gene: TRBD1
v_gene: TRBV12-3/TRBV12-4
CDR3aa: CASSSQGQGWSPLHF

j_gene: TRBJ2-1
d_gene: TRBD2
v_gene: TRBV7-2
CDR3aa: CASSLDPSGYNEQFF

j_gene: TRBJ1-1
d_gene: .
v_gene: TRBV12-3/TRBV12-4
CDR3aa: CTSSTMSRTEAFF

j_gene: TRBJ1-2
d_gene: TRBD1
v_gene: TRBV4-1
CDR3aa: CASSQDGRGRDYGYTF